Below are 32 T cell receptor beta chains sequenced from a single sample in a study of cytomegalovirus exposure and HLA in healthy donors. The study ran its PCR with 60 Vbeta and 13 Jbeta primers. TCRdb keeps only in-frame clones here, not all; method: immunoSEQ multiplex PCR. There are some 120,000 clones in the sample; 75% to 90% occur only once, and 1% lies in the top ten. The sequenced sample consisted of PBMCs. Every receptor here comes from a middle-aged man in good health and CMV-seronegative.

This chain connects TRBV29-1 to TRBJ1-1, with TRBD1 as a possible D gene (6 bases). Trimming cost V 7 bases and J 0 bases, with 12 bases left between them. The germline CDR1 and CDR2 sequences are SQVTM and ANQGSEA. The CDR3 loop spans 13 amino acids. In nucleotides, the CDR3 is TGCAGCGGAGCCGGGACACTGAACACTGAAGCTTTCTTT. Its translation: CSGAGTLNTEAFF. Full variable domain (rest looked up from reference TRBV29-1 and TRBJ1-1): SAVISQKPSRDICQRGTSLTIQCQVDSQVTMMFWYRQQPGQSLTLIATANQGSEATYESGFVIDKFPISRPNLTFSTLTVSNMSPEDSSIYLCSGAGTLNTEAFFGQGTRLTVV.

This chain uses TRBV30 with TRBJ1-5; weak D call: TRBD1 (5 bases). V shed 7 bases and J shed 5 bases, with 18 bases lying between them. Per the germline V gene, CDR1 is GTSNPN and CDR2 is SVGIG (reference sequence). The CDR3 runs to 14 residues. This CDR3 is CAFSSYGGDQPQHF. In DNA, the CDR3 is TGTGCCTTCTCATCCTATGGGGGGGATCAGCCCCAGCATTTT.

This chain uses TRBV30 with TRBJ2-7, with D tentatively TRBD2 (6 bases). Trimming took off 2 bases at V and 8 bases at J, with 10 bases between the two ends. The CDR3 covers 11 residues. Looked up from germline, CDR1 is GTSNPN and CDR2 is SVGIG (reference sequence). CDR3 bases: TGTGCCTGGAGTAGGGCGGGGCAGCAGTACTTC. It encodes CAWSRAGQQYF.

The V call is TRBV30, the J call TRBJ2-7; D is unresolved. Deletions cut 2 bases from V and 0 bases from J, with 11 bases between. CDR3 length equals 14 residues. CDR1 is GTSNPN, CDR2 SVGIG, per germline (reference sequence). In DNA, the CDR3 is TGTGCCTGGAGTCCCGGAGCGAGCTCCTACGAGCAGTACTTC. This encodes CAWSPGASSYEQYF.

This clone was seen more than once but under ten times. V and J are TRBV27 and TRBJ2-7; D is unclear. This CDR3 has 16 residues. The germline CDR1 and CDR2 sequences are MNHEY and SMNVEV (reference sequence). Between the trimmed V and J ends, which lost 0 bases and 3 bases, there was a span of 15 bases. Written as DNA, the CDR3 is TGTGCCAGCAGTTTATCGAGCCCCCCGAAAGACTACGAGCAGTACTTC. Residues: CASSLSSPPKDYEQYF.

The chain uses TRBV9 and TRBJ2-1, with D possibly TRBD1 on 5 matching bases. V lost 3 bases and J 7 bases, leaving 17 bases between the germline ends. The CDR3 has 15 amino acids. Germline CDR1 is SGDLS and CDR2 is YYNGEE. The DNA of the CDR3 is TGTGCCAGCAGCGCGATACCGCAGGGTGCGAATGAGCAGTTCTTC. Translating it yields CASSAIPQGANEQFF. The whole variable domain, remainder taken from reference TRBV9 and TRBJ2-1, is DSGVTQTPKHLITATGQRVTLRCSPRSGDLSVYWYQQSLDQGLQFLIQYYNGEERAKGNILERFSAQQFPDLHSELNLSSLELGDSALYFCASSAIPQGANEQFFGPGTRLTVL.

V gene TRBV7-9 combines with J gene TRBJ2-7; TRBD2 matches at 13 bases. The length of the CDR3 is 14 residues. J was trimmed by 8 bases and V by 4 bases; bases with no gene match: 5. The germline gives CDR1 SEHNR, CDR2 FQNEAQ (reference sequence). CDR3 sequence (DNA): TGTGCCAGCAGCTCAGGGACTAGCGGGGCTCAGCAGTACTTC. It yields the protein CASSSGTSGAQQYF.

This clone has a single count. The chain recombines TRBV5-4 with TRBJ1-1; D might be TRBD1 (6 bases). There are 14 residues in the CDR3. Trimming stripped 3 bases from V and 5 bases from J, with 14 bases between. Per the germline V gene, CDR1 is SGHNT and CDR2 is YYREEE (reference sequence). CDR3 residues: CASSSDREGTEAFF. CDR3 coding DNA: TGTGCCAGCAGCTCGGACAGAGAAGGGACTGAAGCTTTCTTT.

The chain carries TRBV7-9 and TRBJ2-1, with 10 bases aligning to TRBD2. This CDR3 has 17 residues. Trimming removed 1 base from V and 0 bases from J; junction bases left unmatched: 3. Germline CDR1 is SEHNR and CDR2 is FQNEAQ (reference sequence). The CDR3 DNA sequence: TGTGCCAGCAGCTTAGAGGCTAGCGGGAGCTCCTACAATGAGCAGTTCTTC. Amino acids: CASSLEASGSSYNEQFF.

This chain links TRBV19 with TRBJ2-3; 7 nucleotides match TRBD1. Germline V CDR1 and CDR2: LNHDA, SQIVND (reference sequence). Trimming took 3 bases from V and 2 from J; bases not matched to a gene: 2. CDR3 length: 14 amino acids. The CDR3 coding sequence is TGTGCCAGTAGTATGGACAGGACCACAGATACGCAGTATTTT. As protein: CASSMDRTTDTQYF. The variable domain in full, completed from reference TRBV19 and TRBJ2-3, reads DGGITQSPKYLFRKEGQNVTLSCEQNLNHDAMYWYRQDPGQGLRLIYYSQIVNDFQKGDIAEGYSVSREKKESFPLTVTSAQKNPTAFYLCASSMDRTTDTQYFGPGTRLTVL.

The chain links TRBV30 to TRBJ2-7; perhaps TRBD1 as D (6 bases). The germline CDR1 and CDR2 sequences are GTSNPN and SVGIG (reference sequence). V was shortened by 4 bases and J by 2 bases, with 9 bases between the two germline ends. This CDR3 comprises 12 residues. CDR3 region: CAWTGTTYEQYF. The DNA for the CDR3 is TGTGCCTGGACCGGGACAACCTACGAGCAGTACTTC.

The chain is built from TRBV25-1 and TRBJ1-5; unclear D gene. Germline assignment: CDR1 MGHDK and CDR2 SYGVNS. This CDR3 comprises 15 residues. Trimming took off 3 bases at V and 2 bases at J, with 11 bases between the two ends. DNA for the CDR3: TGTGCCAGCAGTGAGTCCGGTATTGGCAATCAGCCCCAGCATTTT. The encoded protein is CASSESGIGNQPQHF.

V gene TRBV2 combines with J gene TRBJ1-5, with D possibly TRBD1 on 5 matching bases. Germline lookup yields CDR1 SNHLY and CDR2 FYNNEI. Trimming left V 10 bases short and J 3 bases short, with 16 bases between. This CDR3 region has 14 residues. The CDR3 sequence is CATSPTANNQPQHF. The CDR3 nucleotides are TGTGCCACCTCCCCGACAGCTAACAATCAGCCCCAGCATTTT.

The gene calls are TRBV6-6 and TRBJ2-3, with 9 positions matching TRBD2. Germline V gives CDR1 MNHNY, CDR2 SVGAGI (reference sequence). The trim removed 4 bases at V and 6 bases at J, leaving 11 bases unmatched. This CDR3 region has 16 residues. CDR3 sequence reads: CASSSKTSGPKDTQYF. For the CDR3, the DNA is TGTGCCAGCAGTTCCAAGACTAGCGGACCTAAGGATACGCAGTATTTT.

CDR3 in DNA: TGTGCCAGCAGCTTGGAGGGGCAGGAAAAACTGTTTTTT. It specifies CASSLEGQEKLFF. The chain employs TRBV5-5 and TRBJ1-4; maybe TRBD1 (5 bases). Germline V gene lookup returns CDR1 SGHKS and CDR2 YYEKEE (reference sequence). V was clipped by 0 bases and J by 8 bases, with 8 bases between them. The CDR3 contains 13 residues. Full variable domain (rest looked up from reference TRBV5-5 and TRBJ1-4): DAGVTQSPTHLIKTRGQQVTLRCSPISGHKSVSWYQQVLGQGPQFIFQYYEKEERGRGNFPDRFSARQFPNYSSELNVNALLLGDSALYLCASSLEGQEKLFFGSGTQLSVL.

The chain is built from TRBV27 and TRBJ2-2; perhaps TRBD1 as D (5 bases). Germline-derived CDR1 and CDR2 are MNHEY and SMNVEV (reference sequence). Trimming pared 0 bases from V and 6 bases from J, leaving 14 bases between. The CDR3 has 16 residues. The CDR3 reads CASSLSAGKVAGELFF. The CDR3 coding sequence is TGTGCCAGCAGTTTATCAGCAGGGAAGGTGGCCGGGGAGCTGTTTTTT.

V usage is TRBV29-1 and J usage is TRBJ2-1, with 10 bases identical to TRBD1. Germline V gene data show CDR1 as SQVTM and CDR2 as ANQGSEA. The CDR3 covers 15 residues. After removal of 4 bases from V and 0 bases from J, the junction contained 3 bases not matched to a gene. As DNA, the CDR3 is TGCAGCGTTGGGGGGGACAGGGGCTCCTACAATGAGCAGTTCTTC. Its protein product is CSVGGDRGSYNEQFF.

The chain carries TRBV27 and TRBJ2-3; TRBD2 matches at 7 bases. J was trimmed by 2 bases and V by 8 bases; bases with no gene match: 7. From germline, CDR1 is MNHEY and CDR2 SMNVEV (reference sequence). This CDR3 contains 14 residues. As DNA, the CDR3 is TGTGCCAGCCGATTAGCGGGCACCACAGATACGCAGTATTTT. This encodes CASRLAGTTDTQYF.

The V gene is TRBV5-4, the J gene TRBJ2-3; maybe TRBD1 (6 bases). In germline, CDR1 is SGHNT, CDR2 YYREEE (reference sequence). Trimming took off 4 bases at V and 4 bases at J, with 10 bases between the two ends. The CDR3 contains 13 residues. The CDR3 DNA reads TGTGCCAGCAGCCGCCGGACAGCAGATACGCAGTATTTT. It codes for CASSRRTADTQYF. Supplemented by reference TRBV5-4 and TRBJ2-3, the full variable domain reads ETGVTQSPTHLIKTRGQQVTLRCSSQSGHNTVSWYQQALGQGPQFIFQYYREEENGRGNFPPRFSGLQFPNYSSELNVNALELDDSALYLCASSRRTADTQYFGPGTRLTVL.

This clone was seen only once. The chain is built from TRBV6-5 and TRBJ1-3, with a possible D match to TRBD1 (6 bases). Trimming removed 6 bases from V and 0 bases from J, with 12 bases in between. Per the germline V gene, CDR1 is MNHEY and CDR2 is SVGAGI. The CDR3 is 15 residues long. The CDR3 sequence: CASSPQGSSGNTIYF. The DNA of the CDR3 is TGTGCCAGCAGCCCGCAGGGGAGCTCTGGAAACACCATATATTTT.

The chain joins TRBV5-1 to TRBJ1-6; 7 nucleotides align to TRBD1. Germline V CDR1 and CDR2: SGHRS, YFSETQ. The J segment lost 10 bases and the V segment lost 1 base, leaving 11 bases of the junction unmatched. The CDR3 runs 16 residues. The CDR3 region is CASSLTWTGVGSPLHF. The CDR3 nucleotides are TGCGCCAGCAGCTTGACCTGGACAGGAGTAGGGTCACCCCTCCACTTT.

The rearrangement uses TRBV28 and TRBJ1-5; perhaps TRBD1 as D (5 bases). CDR1 and CDR2 (germline): MDHEN, SYDVKM. The CDR3 covers 15 residues. Deletions cut 6 bases from V and 5 bases from J, with 17 bases between. CDR3 sequence: CASSGATRGDQPQHF. DNA of the CDR3: TGTGCCAGCAGCGGAGCGACTCGGGGGGATCAGCCCCAGCATTTT.

J is TRBJ2-1 and V is TRBV5-6; tentative D call: TRBD2 (6 bases). This CDR3 contains 13 residues. The ends were cut back, 4 bases at V and 8 bases at J, with 13 bases in the middle. Looked up from germline, CDR1 is SGHDT and CDR2 is YYEEEE. The CDR3 loop reads CASSTTRVHEQFF. The CDR3 coding sequence is TGTGCCAGCAGCACGACTAGGGTCCATGAGCAGTTCTTC. The whole variable domain, remainder taken from reference TRBV5-6 and TRBJ2-1, is DAGVTQSPTHLIKTRGQQVTLRCSPKSGHDTVSWYQQALGQGPQFIFQYYEEEERQRGNFPDRFSGHQFPNYSSELNVNALLLGDSALYLCASSTTRVHEQFFGPGTRLTVL.

This chain connects TRBV11-3 to TRBJ1-1; D is uncertain. This CDR3 comprises 13 residues. Germline assignment: CDR1 SGHNT and CDR2 YENEEA. The ends were cut back, 1 base at V and 4 bases at J, with 7 bases in the middle. CDR3 in DNA: TGTGCCAGCAGCTTAGGACTGAGCACTGAAGCTTTCTTT. Encoded protein: CASSLGLSTEAFF.

The rearrangement links TRBV30 to TRBJ1-5; possibly TRBD1 for D (5 bases). Germline V gives CDR1 GTSNPN, CDR2 SVGIG (reference sequence). The CDR3 is 13 residues long. V was trimmed by 4 bases and J by 4 bases, leaving 11 bases between them. CDR3 nucleotide sequence: TGTGCCTGGAATACCCAGGGAAATCAGCCCCAGCATTTT. Translation: CAWNTQGNQPQHF. The variable domain in full, with the rest retrieved from reference TRBV30 and TRBJ1-5, is SQTIHQWPATLVQPVGSPLSLECTVEGTSNPNLYWYRQAAGRGLQLLFYSVGIGQISSEVPQNLSASRPQDRQFILSSKKLLLSDSGFYLCAWNTQGNQPQHFGDGTRLSIL.

This clone appeared once. V and J are TRBV6-5 and TRBJ2-5; a possible D gene is TRBD2 (6 bases). The CDR3 runs 15 residues. Germline assignment: CDR1 MNHEY and CDR2 SVGAGI. Trimming took 0 bases from V and 4 from J, leaving 12 bases between them. The CDR3 nucleotides read TGTGCCAGCAGTTACTCGCGGGAATTGCCAGAGACCCAGTACTTC. It codes for CASSYSRELPETQYF.

The chain uses TRBV28 and TRBJ2-1; D remains unclear. The CDR3 runs 14 residues. V lost 5 bases and J lost 0, with 8 bases in between. Germline-derived CDR1 and CDR2 are MDHEN and SYDVKM. The CDR3 is CASSPPGSYNEQFF. Written as DNA, the CDR3 is TGTGCCAGCAGTCCCCCGGGCTCCTACAATGAGCAGTTCTTC.

The rearrangement uses TRBV7-9 and TRBJ2-7, with D possibly matching TRBD2 (7 bases). V shed 0 bases and J shed 4 bases, with 16 bases lying between them. CDR3 length: 16 amino acids. Germline CDR1 reads SEHNR; CDR2 reads FQNEAQ (reference sequence). DNA for the CDR3: TGTGCCAGCAGCTTAGCCGCCTCGGGGGGCAAATACGAGCAGTACTTC. It codes for CASSLAASGGKYEQYF.

This sequence joins TRBV19 and TRBJ1-5; D remains ambiguous. This CDR3 is built from 15 residues. V was clipped by 4 bases and J by 0 bases, with 10 bases between them. Germline V gives CDR1 LNHDA, CDR2 SQIVND (reference sequence). The CDR3 here is CASSSIRTSNQPQHF. CDR3 DNA: TGTGCCAGTAGTAGCATCAGAACTAGCAATCAGCCCCAGCATTTT.

The chain has TRBV29-1 and TRBJ1-4, with 8 bases that match TRBD1. Trimming took 7 bases from V and 5 from J; bases not matched to a gene: 3. From germline, CDR1 is SQVTM and CDR2 ANQGSEA. CDR3 size: 12 residues. The CDR3 sequence is CSAGQENEKLFF. The DNA for the CDR3 is TGCAGCGCGGGACAGGAGAATGAAAAACTGTTTTTT.

The gene calls are TRBV5-1 and TRBJ2-1; 9 bases map to TRBD2. From germline, CDR1 is SGHRS and CDR2 YFSETQ. The trim removed 4 bases at V and 5 bases at J, leaving 10 bases unmatched. This CDR3 region has 16 residues. The CDR3 DNA reads TGCGCCAGCAGCATGGCTCCGGGACTAGCTCACAATGAGCAGTTCTTC. Its protein product is CASSMAPGLAHNEQFF.

This chain uses TRBV5-1 with TRBJ2-1, with 11 bases that match TRBD2. Germline V lookup: CDR1 SGHRS, CDR2 YFSETQ. This CDR3 spans 16 amino acids. Trimming at V came to 4 bases and at J to 1 base, leaving 4 bases not matched to a gene. Here the CDR3 reads CASSPLAGGSYNEQFF. CDR3 in DNA: TGCGCCAGCAGCCCTTTAGCGGGGGGGTCCTACAATGAGCAGTTCTTC.